This TCR beta chain came from a study of tumor-infiltrating lymphocytes in primary liver carcinoma (dated by TCRdb to 2017 to 2019). With respect to the entire study: Roughly five patients with histopathologically diagnosed primary liver carcinoma underwent surgical resection in China between late 2015 and early 2016. Technical replicate repertoires showed high reproducibility, with mean shared-clone rates around 0.91 and correlation coefficients above 0.95. The five patients had tumors staged T1-T3 N0M0, with maximum diameters ranging from about 4.2 to 11 cm. TCRbeta repertoire sequencing, expression microarrays and whole-exome sequencing were combined in the study across five regions of each liver tumor, with adjacent normal tissue and blood also included. A total of roughly 35 specimens from 5 patients went through TCRbeta repertoire sequencing, namely 25 tumor regions, 5 adjacent noncancerous liver tissues and 5 peripheral blood samples. Each sample produced about 3.5 to 8 million productive TCRbeta reads, and read depth showed no significant difference between tissue types. Of the five patients (three men and two women, aged 30 to 69 years), four had hepatocellular carcinoma and one had combined HCC and intrahepatic cholangiocarcinoma.

Of note for this clonotype: This receptor's antigen is unknown. Germline is not matched at one junction end, which may reflect a read error.

TCRbeta-specific cDNA was reverse-transcribed from around 500 ng total RNA using a constant-region primer and ProtoScript II reverse transcriptase. Three nested multiplex PCR rounds, following a slightly modified ARM-PCR procedure, were used to build the TCRbeta libraries. Multiplex TRBV1-TRBV30 forward primers and a Cbeta reverse primer were used in the first two PCR rounds, each of which was run for approximately 9 cycles. A final 25-cycle PCR with Deep VentR polymerase added sample barcodes and Illumina adapters. Amplicons of 200-500 bp were gel-purified with a QIAquick gel extraction kit before sequencing. TCRbeta amplicons were sequenced on an Illumina HiSeq 2500 with 250-bp paired-end reads. Per the source publication's procedure: Reads were quality-trimmed with Trimmomatic v0.33, and paired reads were merged with FLASH v1.2.11 to recover full CDR3 sequences. V, D and J germline segments were assigned to the rearranged TCRbeta sequences using MiGEC v1.2.1b. Clonotype statistics and Shannon-Wiener diversity indices were calculated with VDJtools v1.0.0. Except for diversity analysis, only the 250 most abundant clonotypes of each sample were used in subsequent analyses to reduce sampling bias. Through fastp at Q25 and MiXCR, TCRdb rebuilt clones from the public reads, retaining in-frame beta chains. Here each entry gathers all rows of one CDR3 protein and keeps the most common genes and DNA. TCRdb, rather than the study authors, made the V and J calls. The sample table holds about 320,000 distinct CDR3 sequences, of which 55% to 65% were seen once. The ten largest clones capture roughly 8.6% of the sample.

Broad study findings and their caveats: Comparison of CD4+ and CD8+ T cell repertoires was precluded by the use of bulk unsorted samples. Consistent with antigen-driven expansion, pairs of tumor regions showed higher repertoire overlap (mean roughly 35%) than either tumor-adjacent pairs (approximately 17%) or tumor-blood pairs (roughly 14%). Compared with blood, tumors had a significantly larger share of the repertoire taken up by the top 250 clones (p = 0.039). Only the TCR beta chain was sequenced, so true repertoire diversity is likely underestimated because unpaired alpha chains were not captured. Only a few patients were included in the study, and the authors note that the findings should be validated in a larger study.

The germline V gene (reference sequence) provides CDR1 SGHKS and CDR2 YYEKEE. The CDR3 measures 15 amino acids from cysteine to phenylalanine. Only the CDR3 region is kept as DNA, spanning 45 bases read in frame from base 1. RNA from unsorted whole blood was extracted with TRIzol reagent, and germline DNA was obtained with the DNeasy Blood & Tissue kit. Chronic HBV infection was present in the patients, and the patients were treatment-naive at sampling. Before surgery, roughly 4 milliliters of peripheral blood were collected into K2EDTA tubes. The sequence is built from TRBV5-5 and TRBJ1-1; a weak D assignment points to TRBD1 (5 bases agree). This clonotype was sampled from a man aged 40-49 years with primary liver carcinoma and hepatitis B virus infection. The sequencing input was peripheral blood. The CDR3 protein sequence reads: CVSSLVPGTSTEAFF. The DNA is as follows: TGTGTCAGCAGCTTGGTTCCGGGGACGAGTACTGAAGCTTTCTTT.